This is a list of T cell receptor beta chains from one sample in a study of CXCR3-negative and CXCR3-positive naive CD8 T cells. No DNA is given; TCRdb re-called the 5' RACE reads and lists each CDR3 protein once. This sample's table has around 48,000 distinct CDR3 sequences. Material for sequencing was memory CD8+ T cells from blood. All receptors come from a human donor in good health. Some clones in this sample may be carry-over from other donors' samples. The CDR3 runs from the conserved cysteine through the conserved F or W.

TRBJ2-5,TRBV20-1,CSARTGEWKETQYF
TRBJ2-2,TRBV6-4,CASSPGTGGTGELFF
TRBJ2-1,TRBV13,CASSFPLAGGNEQFF
TRBJ2-7,TRBV29-1,CSVDAGRGPEQYF
TRBJ2-7,TRBV14,CASSHVPYEQYF
TRBJ1-2,TRBV10-2,CASSPGPGGVWYTF
TRBJ1-2,TRBV29-1,CSVGGQGANYGYTF
TRBJ2-7,TRBV7-2,CASSLASSGFDEQYF
TRBJ2-1,TRBV7-9,CASSLAPKEKHNEQFF
TRBJ2-7,TRBV6-5,CASSYTDRVYEQYF
TRBJ2-5,TRBV11-2,CASSGTNQETQYF
TRBJ1-2,TRBV12-3/TRBV12-4,CASSLAGGAGYTF
TRBJ2-7,TRBV5-1,CASSLSTGDTYEQYF
TRBJ2-3,TRBV10-3,CATKERGANYSTDTQYF
TRBJ1-3,TRBV12-3/TRBV12-4,CASSFVRIGNTIYF
TRBJ2-7,TRBV29-1,CSVEVRNRAYEQYF
TRBJ2-4,TRBV28,CASSEIQGPQYF
TRBJ1-2,TRBV29-1,CSVEVGVLEGYTF
TRBJ1-5,TRBV27,CASSSGGGQPQHF
TRBJ1-3,TRBV28,CASSLLAGSGNTIYF
TRBJ1-2,TRBV6-4,CASSDSDRGSYTF
TRBJ2-1,TRBV7-6,CASSLGGLNEQFF
TRBJ1-5,TRBV6-6,CASQGMSNQPQHF
TRBJ1-1,TRBV29-1,CSVPGTGNTEAFF
TRBJ2-7,TRBV5-1,CASSLGASGGVYEQYF
TRBJ1-5,TRBV7-2,CASSLKGGNQPQHF
TRBJ1-1,TRBV6-1,CAADRVLSTEAFF
TRBJ2-2,TRBV19,CASSILSGSAGELFF
TRBJ2-2,TRBV29-1,CSVIHSTGELFF
TRBJ2-2,TRBV27,CASSLGNTGELFF
TRBJ2-3,TRBV5-1,CASSYLPGPTDTQYF
TRBJ2-1,TRBV4-3,CASSQEGVASPYNEQFF
TRBJ2-1,TRBV12-3/TRBV12-4,CASSYGGSYNEQFF
TRBJ2-4,TRBV10-3,CAISGGTGTKNIQYF
TRBJ2-1,TRBV28,CASSLWREDEQFF
TRBJ2-1,TRBV28,CASSPGTSGGGFYNEQFF
TRBJ2-7,TRBV4-1,CASSPEMRGFDEQYF
TRBJ2-7,TRBV11-1,CASSLDGGGSYEQYF
TRBJ1-6,TRBV27,CASSLGVDSPLHF
TRBJ2-2,TRBV9,CASSVTGNTGELFF
TRBJ1-2,TRBV12-3/TRBV12-4,CASSMLDYGYTF
TRBJ1-2,TRBV30,CAWSSQGINPNYGYTF
TRBJ2-2,TRBV20-1,CSVRDTNTGELFF
TRBJ2-1,TRBV5-1,CASSFDLLGYNEQFF
TRBJ2-3,TRBV7-9,CASGYVRDVPDTQYF
TRBJ2-1,TRBV9,CASSVWGTYNEQFF